Shown below are 16 T cell receptor beta chains from a single sample sequenced in a study of blood T cell repertoires in COVID-19. The data were produced by immunoSEQ multiplex PCR, yet TCRdb's version contains in-frame clones alone and is incomplete. The table includes roughly 140,000 clones, around 84% detected once. Specimen: peripheral blood. These receptors were taken from an older woman with COVID-19, enrolled during active disease.

This chain links TRBV5-1 with TRBJ2-5; tentatively, D is TRBD2 (6 bases). Germline CDR1 SGHRS, CDR2 YFSETQ. CDR3 length: 16 residues. Trimming stripped 0 bases from V and 2 bases from J, with 14 bases between. The CDR3 DNA reads as TGCGCCAGCAGCTTGGCCGGAGGAGGGGTTCAAGAGACCCAGTACTTC. Its translation: CASSLAGGGVQETQYF.

The rearrangement links TRBV7-9 to TRBJ2-3, with 9 bases that match TRBD2. Trimming took 5 bases from V and 3 from J; bases not matched to a gene: 9. Germline V gene lookup returns CDR1 SEHNR and CDR2 FQNEAQ (reference sequence). This CDR3 contains 16 residues. CDR3 sequence (DNA): TGTGCCAGCAGCCGGGTAGCGGGGGCGGTTACAGATACGCAGTATTTT. Translating it yields CASSRVAGAVTDTQYF.

This rearrangement joins TRBV7-3 to TRBJ2-3; TRBD2 agrees at 13 bases. This CDR3 contains 15 residues. CDR1 and CDR2 from the germline V gene are SGHTA and FQGTGA. Losses at the gene ends were 4 bases for V and 7 bases for J; bases not matched to a gene: 5. The DNA of the CDR3 is TGTGCCAGCAGCTCGGGACTAGCGGGGCAGAATACGCAGTATTTT. This translates into CASSSGLAGQNTQYF. The whole variable domain, remainder taken from reference TRBV7-3 and TRBJ2-3, is GAGVSQTPSNKVTEKGKYVELRCDPISGHTALYWYRQSLGQGPEFLIYFQGTGAADDSGLPNDRFFAVRPEGSVSTLKIQRTERGDSAVYLCASSSGLAGQNTQYFGPGTRLTVL.

The chain couples TRBV25-1 to TRBJ1-5; D ambiguous. The CDR3 has 15 residues. Germline V gene lookup returns CDR1 MGHDK and CDR2 SYGVNS. V was shortened by 0 bases and J by 3 bases, with 9 bases between the two germline ends. CDR3: CASSEYGGFNQPQHF. CDR3 bases: TGTGCCAGCAGTGAATACGGCGGATTCAATCAGCCCCAGCATTTT.

The gene calls are TRBV30 and TRBJ2-7, with 12 positions matching TRBD2. The junction had 9 bases not matched to a gene; V was cut back by 2 bases and J by 7 bases. This CDR3 contains 15 residues. CDR1 and CDR2 (germline): GTSNPN, SVGIG (reference sequence). As DNA, the CDR3 is TGTGCCTGGAGTTCCCTGACTAGCGGGAGAACTGAGCAGTACTTC. Translating gives CAWSSLTSGRTEQYF.

This chain joins TRBV10-2 and TRBJ1-1; unclear D gene. In germline, CDR1 is WSHSY, CDR2 SAAADI. Trimming stripped 8 bases from V and 7 bases from J, with 14 bases between. The length of the CDR3 is 12 residues. The CDR3 DNA is TGCGCCAGCCTAGCGGCCCTATTTGAAGCTTTCTTT. This encodes CASLAALFEAFF.

The chain is built from TRBV30 and TRBJ1-5; possible D gene TRBD1, 5 bases. Germline lookup yields CDR1 GTSNPN and CDR2 SVGIG (reference sequence). V was cut by 2 bases and J by 4 bases, with 18 bases left in between. The CDR3 runs to 16 residues. The CDR3 nucleotides read TGTGCCTGGAGTCCGCCGCGGGACGTCGGAAATCAGCCCCAGCATTTT. It specifies CAWSPPRDVGNQPQHF.

This rearrangement joins TRBV7-9 to TRBJ1-2; 9 bases line up with TRBD1. The CDR3 runs to 14 residues. CDR1 and CDR2 (germline): SEHNR, FQNEAQ (reference sequence). V was clipped by 5 bases and J by 5 bases; unmatched bases: 6. CDR3 loop: CASSRSGTGYGYTF. For the CDR3, the DNA is TGTGCCAGCAGCCGTAGCGGGACAGGGTATGGCTACACCTTC.

The chain uses TRBV6-5 and TRBJ1-6; D gene ambiguous. Looked up from germline, CDR1 is MNHEY and CDR2 is SVGAGI. The CDR3 length is 13 residues. V was trimmed by 9 bases and J by 6 bases, leaving 12 bases between them. DNA of the CDR3: TGTGCCAGTCGGACTGTCTCTAATTCACCCCTCCACTTT. Its protein product is CASRTVSNSPLHF.

V usage is TRBV19 and J usage is TRBJ2-3, with D perhaps matching TRBD2 (6 bases). Trimming took 5 bases from V and 6 from J, leaving 12 bases between them. Per the germline V gene, CDR1 is LNHDA and CDR2 is SQIVND (reference sequence). The CDR3 has 13 residues. The CDR3 protein is CASSRDRGDTQYF. The CDR3 DNA follows: TGTGCCAGTAGTCGGGATCGGGGGGATACGCAGTATTTT.

The chain recombines TRBV2 with TRBJ2-4, with D possibly being TRBD2 (6 bases). The CDR3 is 13 amino acids. V lost 8 bases and J lost 8, with 16 bases in between. Germline CDR1 reads SNHLY; CDR2 reads FYNNEI. The DNA for the CDR3 is TGTGCCAGCGGAGGGCAGGGTCAGGACATTCAGTACTTC. This sequence encodes CASGGQGQDIQYF.

The rearrangement uses TRBV19 and TRBJ2-3; D uncertain. The germline CDR1 and CDR2 sequences are LNHDA and SQIVND (reference sequence). The V gene lost 0 bases and the J gene lost 4 bases, with 5 bases spanning the gap. The CDR3 consists of 13 residues. The CDR3: CASSIDRADTQYF. The DNA for the CDR3 is TGTGCCAGTAGTATAGATCGGGCAGATACGCAGTATTTT.

V gene TRBV7-3 combines with J gene TRBJ2-1, with 10 bases that match TRBD2. From germline, CDR1 is SGHTA and CDR2 FQGTGA. Trimming took 1 base from V and 12 from J; bases not matched to a gene: 9. The CDR3 is 15 amino acids. DNA of the CDR3: TGTGCCAGCAGCTTAAATAGCGGGGGGATTTCGGTGCAGTTCTTC. It yields the protein CASSLNSGGISVQFF. The whole variable domain, filled in from reference TRBV7-3 and TRBJ2-1, reads GAGVSQTPSNKVTEKGKYVELRCDPISGHTALYWYRQSLGQGPEFLIYFQGTGAADDSGLPNDRFFAVRPEGSVSTLKIQRTERGDSAVYLCASSLNSGGISVQFFGPGTRLTVL.

The chain carries TRBV19 and TRBJ2-1; 8 nucleotides agree with TRBD2. The CDR3 sequence is 16 residues long. Germline values: CDR1 LNHDA, CDR2 SQIVND (reference sequence). V trimming: 6 bases; J trimming: 5 bases; junction bases outside the gene matches: 12. The CDR3 coding sequence is TGTGCCAGTAGGAGGGGTGAGGGACTAGTCCACAATGAGCAGTTCTTC. Its protein product is CASRRGEGLVHNEQFF.

The rearrangement joins TRBV25-1 to TRBJ2-3; 7 nucleotides align to TRBD2. Germline V CDR1 and CDR2: MGHDK, SYGVNS. Unmatched junction bases numbered 7, after V lost 3 bases and J lost 1 base. The CDR3 loop spans 16 amino acids. CDR3 in amino acids: CASSEGGVFGTDTQYF. DNA of the CDR3: TGTGCCAGCAGTGAGGGGGGGGTTTTCGGCACAGATACGCAGTATTTT. The full variable domain, in which reference TRBV25-1 and TRBJ2-3 provide the parts outside the CDR3, is EADIYQTPRYLVIGTGKKITLECSQTMGHDKMYWYQQDPGMELHLIHYSYGVNSTEKGDLSSESTVSRIRTEHFPLTLESARPSHTSQYLCASSEGGVFGTDTQYFGPGTRLTVL.

V usage is TRBV6-5 and J usage is TRBJ2-6; D unclear. Germline V gene sequence: CDR1 MNHEY, CDR2 SVGAGI. The CDR3 sequence is 16 residues long. Trimming removed 2 bases at V and 0 bases at J, with 8 bases between. The CDR3 is CASSYDTYSGANVLTF. The CDR3 DNA sequence: TGTGCCAGCAGTTACGACACCTACTCTGGGGCCAACGTCCTGACTTTC.